The present T cell receptor beta chain was sequenced within a study of post-analysis software for immune sequencing data. Overall study: Several disease courses (relapsing-remitting, secondary progressive and progressive-relapsing) of multiple sclerosis were included.

Researchers reported that TCR beta cDNA libraries carried unique molecular identifiers. TCRdb used MiXCR to reprocess the PCR reads, holding one entry per CDR3 protein. The sample contains around 710,000 distinct CDR3 sequences, roughly 50% of which appear only once. The germline gives CDR1 DFQATT, CDR2 SNEGSKA (reference sequence). The CDR3 loop spans 17 amino acids. The study, taken as a whole, reports: Patients with multiple sclerosis recorded significantly lower normalized Chao1 diversity than controls, the study found. Analysis by F measure revealed that same-batch samples clustered strongly together. Higher frequency in patients than in controls was seen for roughly five TRBV segments, with TRBV5-6, TRBV5-1 and TRBV20-1 among them.

Worth noting for this clonotype: What it binds is not known.

Specimen: blood. V gene TRBV20-1 combines with J gene TRBJ2-5; possibly TRBD1 for D (7 bases). The end of the DNA fits TRBJ2-7 better, so the J call may be wrong. The clonotype originates from a girl aged 10-17 years with multiple sclerosis. The CDR3 nucleotides are TGCAGTGCTAGAGACCCAGGGGGGAAAAGCGGCGCCTACGAGCAGTACTTC. Protein sequence: CSARDPGGKSGAYEQYF.